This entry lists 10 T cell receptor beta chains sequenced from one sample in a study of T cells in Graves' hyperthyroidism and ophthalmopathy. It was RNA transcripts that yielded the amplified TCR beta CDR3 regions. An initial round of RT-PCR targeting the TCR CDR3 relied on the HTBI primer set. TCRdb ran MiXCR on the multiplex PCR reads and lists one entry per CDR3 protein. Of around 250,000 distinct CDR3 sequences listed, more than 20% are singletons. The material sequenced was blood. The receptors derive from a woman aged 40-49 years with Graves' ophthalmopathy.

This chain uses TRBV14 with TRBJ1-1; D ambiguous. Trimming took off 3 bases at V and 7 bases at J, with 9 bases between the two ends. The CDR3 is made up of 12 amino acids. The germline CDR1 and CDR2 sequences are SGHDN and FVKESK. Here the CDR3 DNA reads TGTGCCAGCAGCCAGGGCTGGGGTGAAGCTTTCTTT. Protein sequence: CASSQGWGEAFF.

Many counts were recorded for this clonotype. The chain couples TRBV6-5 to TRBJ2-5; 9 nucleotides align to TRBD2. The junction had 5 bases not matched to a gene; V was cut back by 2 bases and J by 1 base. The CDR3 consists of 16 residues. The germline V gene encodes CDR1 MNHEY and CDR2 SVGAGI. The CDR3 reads CASSYRLTSGQETQYF. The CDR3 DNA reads TGTGCCAGCAGTTACCGACTGACTAGCGGCCAAGAGACCCAGTACTTC.

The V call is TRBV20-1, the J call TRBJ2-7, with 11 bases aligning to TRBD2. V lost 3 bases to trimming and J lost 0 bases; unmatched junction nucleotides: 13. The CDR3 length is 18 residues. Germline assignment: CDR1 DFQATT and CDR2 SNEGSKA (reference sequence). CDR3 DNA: TGCAGTGCTAGGGGGACTAGCGGAGGTGGAAAGAACTCCTACGAGCAGTACTTC. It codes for CSARGTSGGGKNSYEQYF.

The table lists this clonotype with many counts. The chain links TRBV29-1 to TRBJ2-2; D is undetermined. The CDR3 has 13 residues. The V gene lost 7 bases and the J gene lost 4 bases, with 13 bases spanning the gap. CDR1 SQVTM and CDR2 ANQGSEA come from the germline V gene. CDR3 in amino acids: CSGSTGGTGELFF. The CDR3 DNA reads TGCAGCGGCAGTACCGGTGGCACCGGGGAGCTGTTTTTT.

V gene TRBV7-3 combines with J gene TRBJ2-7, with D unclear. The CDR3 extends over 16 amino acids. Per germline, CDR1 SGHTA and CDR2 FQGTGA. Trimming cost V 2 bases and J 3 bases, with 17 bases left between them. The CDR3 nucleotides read TGTGCCAGCAGCTTAGAATCCTATTCGGTCCTCTACGAGCAGTACTTC. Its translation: CASSLESYSVLYEQYF.

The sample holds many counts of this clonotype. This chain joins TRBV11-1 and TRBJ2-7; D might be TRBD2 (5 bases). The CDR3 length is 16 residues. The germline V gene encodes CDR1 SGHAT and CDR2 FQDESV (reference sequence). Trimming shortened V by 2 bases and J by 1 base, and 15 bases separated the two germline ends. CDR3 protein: CASSLPTGSASYEQYF. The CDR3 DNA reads TGTGCCAGCAGCTTACCAACGGGGTCAGCGTCCTACGAGCAGTACTTC.

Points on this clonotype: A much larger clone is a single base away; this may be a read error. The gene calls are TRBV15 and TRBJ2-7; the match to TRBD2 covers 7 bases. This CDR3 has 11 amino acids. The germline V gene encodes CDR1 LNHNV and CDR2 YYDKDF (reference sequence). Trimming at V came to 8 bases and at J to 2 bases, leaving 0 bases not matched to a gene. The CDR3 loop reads CATGTTYEQYF. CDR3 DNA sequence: TGTGCCACCGGGACTACCTACGAGCAGTACTTC.

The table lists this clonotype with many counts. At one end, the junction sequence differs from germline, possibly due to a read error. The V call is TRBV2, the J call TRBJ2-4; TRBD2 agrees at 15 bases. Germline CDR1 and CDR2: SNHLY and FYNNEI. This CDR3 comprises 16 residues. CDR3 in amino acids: CAGSKDPGLAGGGEYF. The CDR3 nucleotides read TGTGCCGGCAGCAAGGATCCGGGACTAGCGGGAGGAGGGGAGTACTTC.

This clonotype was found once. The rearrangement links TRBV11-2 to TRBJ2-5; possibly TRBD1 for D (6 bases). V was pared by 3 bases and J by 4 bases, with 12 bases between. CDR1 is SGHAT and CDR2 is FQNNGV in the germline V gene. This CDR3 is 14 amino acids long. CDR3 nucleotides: TGTGCCAGCAGCTTCGGCAGGGGTGGAGAGACCCAGTACTTC. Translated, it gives CASSFGRGGETQYF.

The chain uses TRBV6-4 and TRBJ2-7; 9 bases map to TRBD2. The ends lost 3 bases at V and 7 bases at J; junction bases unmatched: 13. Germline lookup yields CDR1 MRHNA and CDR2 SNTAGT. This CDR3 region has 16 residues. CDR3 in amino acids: CASSDYAASGKEEQYF. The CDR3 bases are TGTGCCAGCAGTGATTACGCGGCTAGCGGGAAAGAAGAGCAGTACTTC.